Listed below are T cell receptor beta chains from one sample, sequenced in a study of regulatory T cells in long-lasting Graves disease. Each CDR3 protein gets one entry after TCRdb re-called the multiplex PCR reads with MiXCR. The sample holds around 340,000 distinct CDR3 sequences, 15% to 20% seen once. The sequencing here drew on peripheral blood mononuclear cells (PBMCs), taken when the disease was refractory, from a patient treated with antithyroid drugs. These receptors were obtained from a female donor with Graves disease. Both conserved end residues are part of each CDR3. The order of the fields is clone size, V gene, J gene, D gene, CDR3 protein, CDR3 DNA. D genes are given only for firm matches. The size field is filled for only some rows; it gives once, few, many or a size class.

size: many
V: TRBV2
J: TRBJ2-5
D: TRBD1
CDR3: CASSPGQEPQETQYF
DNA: TGTGCCAGCAGCCCGGGACAGGAGCCCCAAGAGACCCAGTACTTC

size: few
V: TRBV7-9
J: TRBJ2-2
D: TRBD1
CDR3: CASSTPGGGRPNTGELFF
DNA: TGTGCCAGCAGCACCCCAGGGGGCGGGCGACCTAACACCGGGGAGCTGTTTTTT

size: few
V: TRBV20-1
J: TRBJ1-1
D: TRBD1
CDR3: CSAYDRETEAFF
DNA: TGCAGTGCTTACGACAGGGAAACTGAAGCTTTCTTT

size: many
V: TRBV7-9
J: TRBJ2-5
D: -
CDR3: CASSLGPATTAKETQYF
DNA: TGTGCCAGCAGCTTAGGCCCTGCGACTACCGCTAAAGAGACCCAGTACTTC

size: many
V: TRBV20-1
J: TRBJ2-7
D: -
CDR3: CSALRGAGGEQYF
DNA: TGCAGTGCCCTCAGGGGAGCCGGGGGAGAGCAGTACTTC

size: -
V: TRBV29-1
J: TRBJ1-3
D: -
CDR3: CSVDRGNTIYF
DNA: TGCAGCGTTGATAGGGGAAACACCATATATTTT

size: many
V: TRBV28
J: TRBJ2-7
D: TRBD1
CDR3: CATTRTGVQYF
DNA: TGTGCCACGACAAGGACAGGGGTACAGTACTTC

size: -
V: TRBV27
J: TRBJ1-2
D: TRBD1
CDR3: CASSSDRGIYGYTF
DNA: TGTGCCAGCAGTTCAGACAGGGGGATCTATGGCTACACCTTC

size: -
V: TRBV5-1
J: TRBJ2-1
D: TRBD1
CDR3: CASSGPGQGKGEQFF
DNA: TGCGCCAGCAGCGGGCCGGGACAGGGAAAGGGTGAGCAGTTCTTC

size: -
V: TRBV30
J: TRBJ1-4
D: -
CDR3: CAWTPLGGSTEKLFF
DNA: TGTGCCTGGACCCCTCTAGGTGGGTCGACTGAAAAACTGTTTTTT

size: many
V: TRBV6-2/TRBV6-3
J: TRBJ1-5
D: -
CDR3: CASSSRTDSNQPQHF
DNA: TGTGCCAGCAGTTCCCGGACGGATAGCAATCAGCCCCAGCATTTT

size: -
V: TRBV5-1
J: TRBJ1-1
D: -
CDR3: CASTPRGVGTTEAFF
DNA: TGCGCCAGCACCCCCCGTGGGGTAGGGACCACTGAAGCTTTCTTT

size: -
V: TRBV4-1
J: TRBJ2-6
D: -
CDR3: CASSQPRAGANVLTF
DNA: TGCGCCAGCAGCCAGCCCAGGGCTGGGGCCAACGTCCTGACTTTC

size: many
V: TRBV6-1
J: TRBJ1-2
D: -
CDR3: CASRPRTVPGQNYGYTF
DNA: TGTGCCAGCAGACCCCGGACAGTACCGGGGCAAAACTATGGCTACACCTTC

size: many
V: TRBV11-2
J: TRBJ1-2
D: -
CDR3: CASSPGPFLTSYGYTF
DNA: TGTGCCAGCAGCCCCGGACCTTTTTTAACGAGCTATGGCTACACCTTC

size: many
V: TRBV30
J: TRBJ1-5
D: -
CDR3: CAWSVMAGDQPQHF
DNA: TGTGCCTGGAGTGTTATGGCAGGAGATCAGCCCCAGCATTTT

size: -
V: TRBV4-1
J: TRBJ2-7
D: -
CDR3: CASSQGTF
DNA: TGCGCCAGCAGCCAAGGAACTTTC

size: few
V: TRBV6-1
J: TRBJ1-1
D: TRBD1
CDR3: CASSEFGTVNTEAFF
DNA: TGTGCCAGCAGTGAATTTGGGACAGTGAACACTGAAGCTTTCTTT

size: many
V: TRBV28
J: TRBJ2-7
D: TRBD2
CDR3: CASIAAGLAGTSYEQYF
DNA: TGTGCCAGCATTGCCGCGGGGCTAGCGGGAACTTCCTACGAGCAGTACTTC

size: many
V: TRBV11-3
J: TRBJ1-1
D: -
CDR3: CASSETVINEAFF
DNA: TGTGCCAGCAGCGAGACAGTCATTAATGAAGCTTTCTTT

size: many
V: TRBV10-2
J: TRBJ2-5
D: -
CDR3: CATSRGHRQETQYF
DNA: TGCGCCACCTCCAGGGGCCACAGGCAAGAGACCCAGTACTTC

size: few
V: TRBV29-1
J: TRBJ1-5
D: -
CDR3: CSRTGAQPQHF
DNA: TGCAGCCGTACGGGGGCTCAGCCCCAGCATTTT

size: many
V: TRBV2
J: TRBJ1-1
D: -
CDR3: CASRLTGTEAFF
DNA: TGTGCCAGCAGATTAACGGGGACTGAAGCTTTCTTT

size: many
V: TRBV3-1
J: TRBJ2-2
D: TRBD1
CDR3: CASSQVDRGLDTGELFF
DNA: TGTGCCAGCAGCCAAGTGGACAGGGGGCTGGACACCGGGGAGCTGTTTTTT

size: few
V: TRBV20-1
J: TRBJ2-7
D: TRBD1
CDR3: CSASSKGGPPFEQYF
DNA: TGCAGTGCTAGCTCGAAAGGGGGCCCCCCTTTCGAGCAGTACTTC

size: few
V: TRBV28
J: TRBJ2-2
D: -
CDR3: CASSLFGGRNTGELFF
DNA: TGTGCCAGCAGTTTATTCGGCGGGCGGAACACCGGGGAGCTGTTTTTT

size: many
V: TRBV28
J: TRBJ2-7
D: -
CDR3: CASRTGSSSYEQYF
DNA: TGTGCCAGCAGGACTGGCTCAAGCTCCTACGAGCAGTACTTC

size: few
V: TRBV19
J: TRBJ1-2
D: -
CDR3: CASSIGLTGGYTF
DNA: TGTGCCAGTAGTATTGGACTTACGGGGGGCTACACCTTC

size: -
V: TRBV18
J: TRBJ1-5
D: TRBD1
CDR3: CASSGDREQPQHF
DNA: TGTGCCAGCTCAGGAGACAGGGAACAGCCCCAGCATTTT

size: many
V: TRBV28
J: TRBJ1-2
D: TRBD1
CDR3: CASSFNRQGYGYTF
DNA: TGTGCCAGCAGTTTCAACCGACAGGGCTATGGCTACACCTTC

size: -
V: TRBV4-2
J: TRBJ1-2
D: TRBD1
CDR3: CASQPGTGGPSLYGYTF
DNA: TGTGCCAGTCAACCCGGGACAGGGGGGCCGAGCCTCTATGGCTACACCTTC

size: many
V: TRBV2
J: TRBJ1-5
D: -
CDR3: CASSEGGIGNQPQHF
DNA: TGTGCCAGCAGTGAAGGGGGAATTGGCAATCAGCCCCAGCATTTT

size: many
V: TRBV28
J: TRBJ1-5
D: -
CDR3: CASSLRIPSNQPQHF
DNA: TGTGCCAGCAGTTTAAGGATACCCAGCAATCAGCCCCAGCATTTT

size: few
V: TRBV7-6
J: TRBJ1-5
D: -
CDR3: CASSCKISEPQHF
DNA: TGTGCCAGCAGCTGCAAGATATCAGAGCCCCAGCATTTT

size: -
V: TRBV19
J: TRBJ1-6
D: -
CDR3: CASSTSGDSPLHF
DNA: TGTGCCAGTAGTACCTCGGGGGATTCACCCCTCCACTTT

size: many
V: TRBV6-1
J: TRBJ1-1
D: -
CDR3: CASSALAYDTEAFF
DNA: TGTGCCAGCAGTGCACTAGCATACGACACTGAAGCTTTCTTT

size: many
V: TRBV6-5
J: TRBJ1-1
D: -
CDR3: CASSYSGGHTEAFF
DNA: TGTGCCAGCAGTTACTCGGGGGGGCACACTGAAGCTTTCTTT

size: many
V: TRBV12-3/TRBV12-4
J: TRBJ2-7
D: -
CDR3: CASTNRSRSYEQYF
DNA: TGTGCCAGCACAAACCGCAGCAGATCCTACGAGCAGTACTTC

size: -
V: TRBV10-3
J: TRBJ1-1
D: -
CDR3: CGISESGDLNTEAFF
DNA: TGTGGCATCAGTGAGTCGGGAGATCTGAACACTGAAGCTTTCTTT

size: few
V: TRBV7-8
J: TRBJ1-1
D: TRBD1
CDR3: CASSLADRVMNTEAFF
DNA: TGTGCCAGCAGCTTAGCTGACAGGGTCATGAACACTGAAGCTTTCTTT

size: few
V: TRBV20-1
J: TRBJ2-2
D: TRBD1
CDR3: CSARVGQGLFF
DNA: TGCAGTGCTAGAGTGGGACAGGGCCTGTTTTTT

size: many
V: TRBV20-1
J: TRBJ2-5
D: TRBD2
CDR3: CSARTSWETQYF
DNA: TGCAGTGCCAGGACTAGCTGGGAGACCCAGTACTTC

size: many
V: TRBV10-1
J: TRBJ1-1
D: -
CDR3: CASSEQRALGRPTNTEAFF
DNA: TGCGCCAGCAGTGAGCAACGAGCCCTCGGACGGCCTACGAACACTGAAGCTTTCTTT

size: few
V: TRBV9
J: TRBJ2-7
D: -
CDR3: CASSVDSNLEQYF
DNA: TGTGCCAGCAGCGTAGACAGTAACCTGGAGCAGTACTTC

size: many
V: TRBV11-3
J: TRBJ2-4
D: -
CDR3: CASSPSWRGEDIQYF
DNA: TGTGCCAGCAGCCCTTCCTGGAGGGGAGAAGACATTCAGTACTTC

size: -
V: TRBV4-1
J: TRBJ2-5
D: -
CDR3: CASSQEGRLEETQYF
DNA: TGCGCCAGCAGCCAAGAAGGCCGGCTAGAGGAGACCCAGTACTTC

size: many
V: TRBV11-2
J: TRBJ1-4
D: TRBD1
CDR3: CASSFMGTGGNEKLFF
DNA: TGTGCCAGCAGCTTTATGGGGACAGGGGGTAATGAAAAACTGTTTTTT

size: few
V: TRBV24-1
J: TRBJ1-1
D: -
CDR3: CATSEDLRLGNIEAFF
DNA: TGTGCCACCAGTGAGGACTTAAGGCTGGGTAATATTGAAGCTTTCTTT

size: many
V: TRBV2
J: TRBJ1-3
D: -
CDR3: CASSGSGNTIYF
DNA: TGTGCCAGTTCGGGCTCTGGAAACACCATATATTTT

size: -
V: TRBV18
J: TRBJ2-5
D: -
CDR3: CASSLNLQETQYF
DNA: TGTGCCAGCTCACTAAACTTGCAAGAGACCCAGTACTTC

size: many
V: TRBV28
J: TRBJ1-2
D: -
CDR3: CASAPRRASSYGYTF
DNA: TGTGCCAGCGCCCCCCGCCGGGCTTCATCCTATGGCTACACCTTC

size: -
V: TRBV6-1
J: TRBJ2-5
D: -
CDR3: CASSEGSTGQETQYF
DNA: TGTGCCAGCAGTGAAGGCTCGACAGGCCAAGAGACCCAGTACTTC

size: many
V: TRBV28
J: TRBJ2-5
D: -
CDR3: CASSSVQGGSETQYF
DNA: TGTGCCAGCAGTTCCGTCCAAGGGGGGTCGGAGACCCAGTACTTC

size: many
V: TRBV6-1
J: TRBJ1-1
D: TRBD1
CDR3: CASSDYRGIMNTEAFF
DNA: TGTGCCAGCAGTGACTACAGGGGGATAATGAACACTGAAGCTTTCTTT